The TCR beta chain under discussion was sequenced for a study of blood T cell repertoires in COVID-19. Background on the study: The United States, Italy and Spain supplied acute and convalescent COVID-19 samples. The cDNA or gDNA used as material had been derived from T cells, B-cell-depleted T cells, or PBMCs.

Authors' methods: Nucleated cell number was recorded as an estimate derived from reference gene primer amplification. This table comes from immunoSEQ multiplex PCR, and its TCRdb copy is limited to in-frame clones, with some not included. V and J calls plus clone size are reproduced from that table; the DNA served to infer D and trimming. The sample contains just over 250,000 clones, about 87% of which appear only once. CDR1 is PRHDT and CDR2 is FYEKMQ in the germline V gene (reference sequence). Germline trimming cut 5 bases from V and 3 bases from J; bases unmatched to any gene: 7. This CDR3 comprises 14 residues.

The chain carries TRBV13 and TRBJ2-7; 7 bases line up with TRBD1. Sequenced: peripheral blood. This sequence originates from a man aged 60 to 75 who had recovered from COVID-19. This chain's CDR3 is CASSHPGQSYEQYF. The CDR3, as DNA: TGTGCCAGCAGCCACCCGGGACAGAGCTACGAGCAGTACTTC.